This is a list of T cell receptor beta chains from one sample in a study of blood T cell repertoires in COVID-19. Sequencing was performed with immunoSEQ multiplex PCR; in TCRdb, only in-frame clones are kept and a portion is missing. This sample has around 200,000 clones; roughly 80% occur once, and the top ten carry around 5%. Sequenced sample: peripheral blood. The receptors come from a human donor in a cohort sampled during active COVID-19. Both conserved end residues are part of each CDR3. Each record gives: D gene, clone size, J gene, V gene, CDR3 DNA, CDR3 protein. A D gene is named only where the DNA matches it firmly. Clone size appears in some rows only: once, few, many, or a class for an expanded clone.

NA | once | TRBJ1-1 | TRBV7-9 | TGTGCCAGCAGCTTACAGGTGAGGAACACTGAAGCTTTCTTT | CASSLQVRNTEAFF
NA | NA | TRBJ2-7 | TRBV14 | TGTGCCAGCAGCCCCCGAGGGCTTAGCTCCTACGAGCAGTACTTC | CASSPRGLSSYEQYF
TRBD1 | NA | TRBJ1-5 | TRBV6-2/TRBV6-3 | TGTGCCAGCAGTGGAAACAGGGGGCGGCAGCCCCAGCATTTT | CASSGNRGRQPQHF
NA | NA | TRBJ1-3 | TRBV18 | TGTGCCAGCTCACTACAGGGTAGCAGAGTCTCTGGAAACACCATATATTTT | CASSLQGSRVSGNTIYF
NA | NA | TRBJ1-5 | TRBV15 | TGTGCCACCAGCAGAGGCGGGCTTGGCCAGCCCCAGCATTTT | CATSRGGLGQPQHF
NA | NA | TRBJ2-4 | TRBV3-1/TRBV3-2 | TGTGCCAGCAGCCAAGATCGGACAGTTAGGAACATTCAGTACTTC | CASSQDRTVRNIQYF
NA | NA | TRBJ1-1 | TRBV18 | TGTGCCAGCTCACCTTCTCTCAACACTGAAGCTTTCTTT | CASSPSLNTEAFF
TRBD2 | NA | TRBJ2-2 | TRBV11-3 | TGTGCCAGCAGCTTAGGCGGGAGTTTCTCCGGGGAGCTGTTTTTT | CASSLGGSFSGELFF
NA | once | TRBJ2-6 | TRBV18 | TGTGCCAGCTCACCAAGCGGAACGGGACTCTCTGGGGCCAACGTCCTGACTTTC | CASSPSGTGLSGANVLTF
TRBD1 | NA | TRBJ1-4 | TRBV29-1 | TGCAGCGTTGAAGATGGGACAGGGGCCGAAAAACTGTTTTTT | CSVEDGTGAEKLFF
NA | NA | TRBJ2-3 | TRBV25-1 | TGTGCCAGCAGCCATTGCTGGGACTGGGAGAACACAGATACGCAGTATTTT | CASSHCWDWENTDTQYF
NA | NA | TRBJ1-3 | TRBV6-5 | TGTGCCAGCAGTTACTCGGCAGGGGTGGGAAACACCATATATTTT | CASSYSAGVGNTIYF
TRBD1 | NA | TRBJ2-1 | TRBV7-9 | TGTGCCAGCAGCCCATTTCCCGACAGGGGACCCTACAATGAGCAGTTCTTC | CASSPFPDRGPYNEQFF
TRBD1 | NA | TRBJ1-5 | TRBV2 | TGTGCCAGCGCAGGGGGGAGTCAGCCCCAGCATTTT | CASAGGSQPQHF
TRBD1 | NA | TRBJ1-1 | TRBV7-3 | TGTGCCAGCAGCCCGTGGACAGGCGGGAACACTGAAGCTTTCTTT | CASSPWTGGNTEAFF
TRBD1 | NA | TRBJ1-4 | TRBV7-9 | TGTGCCAGCAGCCTCGGGACAGGGGGGAGAGAAAAACTGTTTTTT | CASSLGTGGREKLFF
NA | NA | TRBJ1-5 | TRBV5-6 | TGTGCCAGCAGCTTGGCGGGGGGGCTGAGCAATCAGCCCCAGCATTTT | CASSLAGGLSNQPQHF
TRBD1 | NA | TRBJ1-3 | TRBV4-3 | TGCGCCAGCAGGGGGACAGGGGGAAACACCATATATTTT | CASRGTGGNTIYF
NA | NA | TRBJ2-7 | TRBV30 | TGTGCCTGGACCAAGCCTGATTACGAGCAGTACTTC | CAWTKPDYEQYF
NA | NA | TRBJ2-1 | TRBV6-4 | TGTGCCAGCAGTCTTCTCTCGCTCGGGGAGCAGTTCTTC | CASSLLSLGEQFF
NA | NA | TRBJ1-1 | TRBV27 | TGTGCCAGCAGTTTATGGGAGGACAAATTGAACACTGAAGCTTTCTTT | CASSLWEDKLNTEAFF
TRBD2 | NA | TRBJ2-1 | TRBV2 | TGTGCCAGCCTCTGGACTAGCTTCTACAATGAGCAGTTCTTC | CASLWTSFYNEQFF
NA | NA | TRBJ2-7 | TRBV29-1 | TGCAGCGCCTCACAGGGTGTGACCTACGAGCAGTACTTC | CSASQGVTYEQYF
NA | once | TRBJ1-1 | TRBV19 | TGTGCCAGTAGCTTAGGATCAGGGTCAGAAGCTTTCTTT | CASSLGSGSEAFF
NA | NA | TRBJ2-5 | TRBV29-1 | TGCAGCGTTGAAGATACCAGTTCGTGGGAGACCCAGTACTTC | CSVEDTSSWETQYF
NA | NA | TRBJ1-2 | TRBV19 | TGTGCCAGTAGTATTGACGGCGGGTATGGCTACACCTTC | CASSIDGGYGYTF
TRBD1 | NA | TRBJ2-2 | TRBV15 | TGTGCCACCAGCAGGGACAGGGACACCGGGGAGCTGTTTTTT | CATSRDRDTGELFF
TRBD1 | NA | TRBJ2-5 | TRBV5-6 | TGTGCCAGCAGCTTGGCTGGGGCAGGGGGTCTCCTCGCGGAGACCCAGTACTTC | CASSLAGAGGLLAETQYF
NA | NA | TRBJ1-2 | TRBV4-2 | TGTGCCAGCAGCCAAGAGAACGGTAACTATGGCTACACCTTC | CASSQENGNYGYTF
TRBD1 | once | TRBJ2-7 | TRBV6-5 | TGTGCCAGCAGATTTCGGACAGGGGGCTCGGACGAGCAGTACTTC | CASRFRTGGSDEQYF
NA | few | TRBJ2-7 | TRBV24-1 | TGTGCCACCAGTGACCCGGGGTTCTCCTACGAGCAGTACTTC | CATSDPGFSYEQYF
NA | NA | TRBJ1-1 | TRBV18 | TGTGCCAGCTCACCAGTTGGTGGGGGGACCACTGAAGCTTTCTTT | CASSPVGGGTTEAFF
NA | NA | TRBJ1-6 | TRBV11-2 | TGTGCCAGCAGCTTAACTGTGAGCTCCTATAATTCACCCCTCCACTTT | CASSLTVSSYNSPLHF
TRBD1 | NA | TRBJ2-7 | TRBV23-1 | TGCGCCAGCAGTCAAAGGGTTCGGGACAGGGTTTACGAGCAGTACTTC | CASSQRVRDRVYEQYF
TRBD2 | NA | TRBJ2-7 | TRBV7-2 | TGTGCCAGCAGCTTGCCGGGAGGATTGTACGAGCAGTACTTC | CASSLPGGLYEQYF
TRBD2 | NA | TRBJ2-7 | TRBV6-5 | TGTGCCAGCACCTATAGCGGGAGGGCCAACGAGCAGTACTTC | CASTYSGRANEQYF
NA | NA | TRBJ1-3 | TRBV7-9 | TGTGCCAGCAGCTCCACAGGGAGTGGAAACACCATATATTTT | CASSSTGSGNTIYF
TRBD2 | NA | TRBJ2-1 | TRBV19 | TGTGCCAGTAGTCTAGGGGGGACTAGCGGGAGCTACAATGAGCAGTTCTTC | CASSLGGTSGSYNEQFF
NA | NA | TRBJ2-4 | TRBV14 | TGTGCCAGCAGCCAGGCAGGGGCCAAAAACATTCAGTACTTC | CASSQAGAKNIQYF
TRBD1 | NA | TRBJ1-4 | TRBV30 | TGTGCCTGGAGTGTACAAAGGACAGGGGGCCCTAATGAAAAACTGTTTTTT | CAWSVQRTGGPNEKLFF
NA | few | TRBJ2-7 | TRBV19 | TGTGCCAGTAGTATGGGCGGGTACCCCCACTACGAGCAGTACTTC | CASSMGGYPHYEQYF
TRBD2 | NA | TRBJ2-5 | TRBV27 | TGTGCCAGCAGTTTATGGGCGGGAGTCCCAGAGACCCAGTACTTC | CASSLWAGVPETQYF